This entry concerns a single T cell receptor beta chain. Its antigen is currently unknown. The trim removed 8 bases at V and 11 bases at J, leaving 16 bases unmatched. Germline CDR1 DFQATT, CDR2 SNEGSKA (reference sequence). There are 14 residues in the CDR3. This sample is part of a study of CD8 T cells in ankylosing spondylitis. Study-wide points: A motif of 8 or 9 highly homologous TCR beta variants was seen as apparently characteristic of ankylosing spondylitis blood. Clones tied to disease were said to be significantly enriched in matched ankylosing spondylitis synovial fluid.

Each CDR3 protein gets one entry after TCRdb re-called the 5' RACE reads with MiXCR. The data show approximately 540,000 distinct CDR3 sequences, approximately 11% seen once. This receptor was obtained from a male donor with ankylosing spondylitis. The chain has TRBV20-1 and TRBJ2-1, with 9 bases that match TRBD2. Sequenced: blood, either unsorted or a sorted T cell fraction (not recorded which). CDR3 loop: CSKAGGRATMQQFF. The DNA of the CDR3 is TGCAGTAAAGCGGGAGGTCGAGCGACAATGCAGCAGTTCTTC.